This TCR beta chain emerged from a study of tumor-infiltrating lymphocytes in oesophageal squamous cell carcinoma. Looked up from germline, CDR1 is SGHTA and CDR2 is FQGNSA. CDR3 length: 13 amino acids. The ends were cut back, 1 base at V and 9 bases at J, with 12 bases in the middle. TCRdb re-derived calls from the PCR reads in MiXCR, one entry per CDR3 protein. This sample yields around 12,000 distinct CDR3 sequences, of which 58% are seen a single time; 30% to 35% belongs to the top ten. The gene calls are TRBV7-2 and TRBJ1-1; D remains unclear. The sequenced sample consisted of esophageal tumor tissue. This sequence originates from a female donor with esophageal squamous cell carcinoma. The chain's CDR3 is CASSLEQTRKAFF. In DNA form, the CDR3 reads TGTGCCAGCAGCTTAGAACAGACGAGAAAAGCTTTCTTT.